This TCR beta chain stems from a study of cytomegalovirus exposure and HLA in healthy donors. Overall study results and limits: The productive fraction for most TCR beta V segments was about 87% or about 30% in an earlier analysis. Through in vitro validation, three CMV-associated chains were shown to be specific for CMV antigens. In a later analysis, HLA-associated beta chains showed higher expansion and lower generation probabilities than comparable chains. Sequencing likely caused a cluster of highly shared sequence variants.

PCR involved 60 Vbeta and 13 Jbeta primers. TCRdb keeps only in-frame clones here, not all; method: immunoSEQ multiplex PCR. The data contain 90,000 to 95,000 clones, 65% to 85% of them singletons. About this clone itself: Its antigen is not identified.

V was clipped by 1 base and J by 3 bases, with 12 bases between them. From germline, CDR1 is MGHRA and CDR2 YSYEKL. This CDR3 contains 16 residues. The rearrangement links TRBV4-1 to TRBJ1-4; no clear D. Sequenced material: PBMCs. The clonotype comes from a man aged 18 to 30 in good health and CMV-seronegative. The CDR3 nucleotides read TGCGCCAGCAGCCAAGGCTTTAGTGTCGCTAATGAAAAACTGTTTTTT. Translating gives CASSQGFSVANEKLFF.